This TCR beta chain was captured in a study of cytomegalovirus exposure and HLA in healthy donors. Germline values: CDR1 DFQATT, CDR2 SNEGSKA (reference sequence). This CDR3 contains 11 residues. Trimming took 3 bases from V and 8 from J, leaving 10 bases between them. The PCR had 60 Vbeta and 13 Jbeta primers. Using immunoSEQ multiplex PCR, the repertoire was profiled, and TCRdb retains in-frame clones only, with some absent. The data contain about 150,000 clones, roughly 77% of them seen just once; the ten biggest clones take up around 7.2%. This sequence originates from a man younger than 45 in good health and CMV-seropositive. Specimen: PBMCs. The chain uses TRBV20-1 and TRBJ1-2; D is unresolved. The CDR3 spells CSASDIEGYTF. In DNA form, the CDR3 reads TGCAGTGCTAGCGATATTGAGGGCTACACCTTC.